The present T cell receptor beta chain was sequenced within a study of T cell responses to AZD1222 COVID-19 vaccine. Study details: Both about-4-week and about-12-week second-dose recipients were combined.

The assay was immunoSEQ multiplex PCR, and TCRdb's table has in-frame clones only and misses some. The sample holds 85,000 to 130,000 clones, approximately 90% seen once. After removal of 8 bases from V and 6 bases from J, the junction contained 10 bases not matched to a gene. CDR1 is SGHAT and CDR2 is FQNNGV in the germline V gene. The CDR3 spans 15 residues. The TCR comes from an adult in good health. The chain recombines TRBV11-2 with TRBJ2-2, with 9 bases lining up with TRBD1. The sample here was peripheral blood, taken on day 0 of AZD1222 vaccination. CDR3 bases: TGTGCCAGCCGCACGGACAGGGGCGTATCCGGGGAGCTGTTTTTT. Encoded protein: CASRTDRGVSGELFF. Using reference TRBV11-2 and TRBJ2-2 for the parts outside the CDR3, the full variable domain is EAGVAQSPRYKIIEKRQSVAFWCNPISGHATLYWYQQILGQGPKLLIQFQNNGVVDDSQLPKDRFSAERLKGVDSTLKIQPAKLEDSAVYLCASRTDRGVSGELFFGEGSRLTVL.